This T cell receptor beta chain was sequenced in a study of post-analysis software for immune sequencing data. In the study overall: As for disease course, relapsing-remitting, secondary progressive and progressive-relapsing multiple sclerosis were all included. The study's findings and limits: F measure grouped same-batch samples tightly together. Several TRBV segments occurring more often in patients than controls included TRBV5-6, TRBV5-1 and TRBV20-1. Significantly decreased normalized Chao1 diversity was recorded for multiple sclerosis patients relative to controls.

CDR1 and CDR2 (germline): SGDLS, YYNGEE. V lost 2 bases and J lost 5, with 14 bases in between. CDR3 length: 15 amino acids. cDNA libraries of TCR beta carried unique molecular identifiers. Using its own MiXCR run on the PCR reads, TCRdb lists one record per CDR3 protein. The sample includes about 500,000 distinct CDR3 sequences, 40% to 55% of them seen just once. For this clonotype: Its antigen is unknown.

The receptor's source is a girl between 5 and 17 years old with multiple sclerosis. The sample was blood. The gene calls are TRBV9 and TRBJ2-1; a possible D gene is TRBD2 (5 bases). CDR3 DNA: TGTGCCAGCAGCGTCGGGGTGAGGTCCGACAATGAGCAGTTCTTC. Translated, it gives CASSVGVRSDNEQFF.